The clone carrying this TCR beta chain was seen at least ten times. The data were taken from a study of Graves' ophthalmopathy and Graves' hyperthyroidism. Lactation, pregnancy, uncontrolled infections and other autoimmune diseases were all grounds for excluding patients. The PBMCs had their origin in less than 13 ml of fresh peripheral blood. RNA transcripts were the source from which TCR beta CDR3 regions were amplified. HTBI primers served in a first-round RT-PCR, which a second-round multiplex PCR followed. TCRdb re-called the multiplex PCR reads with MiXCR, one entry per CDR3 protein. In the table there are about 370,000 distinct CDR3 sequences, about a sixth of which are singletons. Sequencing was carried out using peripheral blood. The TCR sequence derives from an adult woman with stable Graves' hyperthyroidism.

CDR3 in DNA: TGTGCCAGCAGTTGGGTAGTAGGAGGGTCCACCGGGGAGCTGTTTTTT. This sequence encodes CASSWVVGGSTGELFF. The chain links TRBV6-5 to TRBJ2-2; tentatively, D is TRBD2 (6 bases). Germline CDR1 is MNHEY and CDR2 is SVGAGI. Trimming removed 4 bases from V and 4 bases from J, with 16 bases in between. The CDR3 consists of 16 residues.